The next 29 T cell receptor beta chains were all read from a single sample in a study of blood T cell repertoires in COVID-19. Clones were read by immunoSEQ multiplex PCR, and TCRdb kept only the in-frame ones, dropping some. The top ten clones hold roughly 8.3% of a sample with 500,000 to 600,000 clones, 85% to 90% of them seen once. Sequencing used peripheral blood. These TCRs come from a woman in her forties or fifties with COVID-19, enrolled during active disease.

This chain connects TRBV24-1 to TRBJ2-5, with D perhaps matching TRBD2 (7 bases). The CDR3 sequence is 15 residues long. V gave up 5 bases and J gave up 4 bases, with 16 bases separating them. Germline-derived CDR1 and CDR2 are KGHDR and SFDVKD. CDR3 DNA: TGTGCCACCAGTGCTCAGTGGGGGGGCGGAGAGACCCAGTACTTC. Translation gives CATSAQWGGGETQYF.

The CDR3: CASDGSGGYTGELFF. The CDR3 DNA reads as TGTGCCAGCGACGGAAGCGGGGGCTACACCGGGGAGCTGTTTTTT. This rearrangement joins TRBV2 to TRBJ2-2; 8 positions agree with TRBD2. CDR3 size: 15 residues. V gave up 8 bases and J gave up 3 bases; unmatched junction bases: 8. Per germline, CDR1 SNHLY and CDR2 FYNNEI.

The chain uses TRBV5-6 and TRBJ1-2; tentatively, D is TRBD1 (6 bases). The CDR3 runs 16 residues. Trimming cost V 5 bases and J 4 bases, with 21 bases left between them. Germline V CDR1 and CDR2: SGHDT, YYEEEE. For the CDR3, the DNA is TGTGCCAGCAGTCCATCTCGGGACATCCTATCCTATGGCTACACCTTC. Translated: CASSPSRDILSYGYTF. Together with reference TRBV5-6 and TRBJ1-2, the CDR3 gives the full variable domain: DAGVTQSPTHLIKTRGQQVTLRCSPKSGHDTVSWYQQALGQGPQFIFQYYEEEERQRGNFPDRFSGHQFPNYSSELNVNALLLGDSALYLCASSPSRDILSYGYTFGSGTRLTVV.

The rearrangement links TRBV20-1 to TRBJ1-1; unclear D gene. Germline V gene sequence: CDR1 DFQATT, CDR2 SNEGSKA (reference sequence). The CDR3 extends over 11 amino acids. V was clipped by 5 bases and J by 11 bases, with 15 bases between them. CDR3 sequence reads: CSASPQWRAFF. CDR3 in DNA: TGCAGTGCTTCGCCTCAGTGGCGGGCTTTCTTT.

The chain carries TRBV2 and TRBJ1-2, with 11 bases identical to TRBD1. Trimming at V came to 6 bases and at J to 4 bases, leaving 7 bases not matched to a gene. The CDR3 runs 15 residues. The germline CDR1 and CDR2 sequences are SNHLY and FYNNEI. The CDR3 loop reads CASRAGQGAVYGYTF. The CDR3 DNA follows: TGTGCCAGCAGGGCAGGACAGGGGGCAGTCTATGGCTACACCTTC.

The chain is built from TRBV10-3 and TRBJ1-5, with 8 nucleotides matching TRBD1. CDR1 and CDR2 from the germline V gene are ENHRY and SYGVKD. Trimming removed 6 bases from V and 3 bases from J; junction bases left unmatched: 4. The CDR3 runs to 14 residues. Written as DNA, the CDR3 is TGTGCCATCAGCGCGACAGGGGTCAATCAGCCCCAGCATTTT. Amino acids: CAISATGVNQPQHF.

The V call is TRBV5-6, the J call TRBJ2-1, with 10 bases aligning to TRBD2. The CDR3 loop spans 15 amino acids. The germline gives CDR1 SGHDT, CDR2 YYEEEE. The ends lost 1 base at V and 8 bases at J; junction bases unmatched: 6. As DNA, the CDR3 is TGTGCCAGCAGCTTGAGCGGGGGGGGCTCCGATGAGCAGTTCTTC. It is translated as CASSLSGGGSDEQFF.

This rearrangement joins TRBV19 to TRBJ1-1; D is perhaps TRBD1 (5 bases). The CDR3 loop spans 15 amino acids. Germline V gene data show CDR1 as LNHDA and CDR2 as SQIVND (reference sequence). The V gene lost 6 bases and the J gene lost 5 bases, with 19 bases spanning the gap. In DNA form, the CDR3 reads TGTGCCAGTAGCCAAGGAAGGGGCGGAATGACTGAAGCTTTCTTT. Translating gives CASSQGRGGMTEAFF.

The rearrangement links TRBV9 to TRBJ2-7, with 9 bases fitting TRBD2. From germline, CDR1 is SGDLS and CDR2 YYNGEE. Trimming at V came to 1 base and at J to 0 bases, leaving 2 bases not matched to a gene. This CDR3 region has 15 residues. The CDR3 sequence: CASSVSGGNSYEQYF. CDR3 bases: TGTGCCAGCAGCGTAAGCGGGGGGAACTCCTACGAGCAGTACTTC.

The rearrangement links TRBV18 to TRBJ1-2; TRBD1 aligns across 7 bases. CDR1 and CDR2 from the germline V gene are KGHSH and LQKENI. CDR3 size: 15 residues. Trimming removed 2 bases from V and 7 bases from J; junction bases left unmatched: 10. The CDR3 bases are TGTGCCAGCTCACCAAACGGGACAGTCGCCCGTGGCTACACCTTC. The encoded protein is CASSPNGTVARGYTF.

The chain couples TRBV11-2 to TRBJ2-1; the match to TRBD2 covers 14 bases. Germline values: CDR1 SGHAT, CDR2 FQNNGV. CDR3 length equals 15 residues. With V trimmed by 5 bases and J by 10 bases, 7 bases remained unmatched. CDR3 DNA sequence: TGTGCCAGCAGCCAGACTAGCGGGGGGGCTCACGAGCAGTTCTTC. Translated, it gives CASSQTSGGAHEQFF.

The gene calls are TRBV7-3 and TRBJ2-7, with 9 nucleotides matching TRBD1. This CDR3 region has 14 residues. Unmatched junction bases numbered 6, after V lost 4 bases and J lost 5 bases. Germline CDR1 and CDR2: SGHTA and FQGTGA. The CDR3 protein is CASSSPGTGNEQYF. In DNA form, the CDR3 reads TGTGCCAGCAGCTCGCCCGGGACAGGGAACGAGCAGTACTTC.

V usage is TRBV13 and J usage is TRBJ2-6; no clear D gene. Germline CDR1 is PRHDT and CDR2 is FYEKMQ (reference sequence). The CDR3 is 13 amino acids. The ends were cut back, 5 bases at V and 4 bases at J, with 6 bases in the middle. CDR3 DNA: TGTGCCAGCAGCCCAGGAGGGGCCAACGTCCTGACTTTC. Encoded protein: CASSPGGANVLTF.

This clone appeared a single time. This chain connects TRBV10-3 to TRBJ2-5; 11 bases match TRBD2. The trim removed 6 bases at V and 1 base at J, leaving 10 bases unmatched. From germline, CDR1 is ENHRY and CDR2 SYGVKD. The CDR3 is 17 amino acids. CDR3 region: CAISPASGGSVQETQYF. The CDR3, as DNA: TGTGCCATCAGCCCGGCTAGCGGGGGGAGTGTCCAAGAGACCCAGTACTTC.

V and J are TRBV5-4 and TRBJ2-7; TRBD2 agrees at 12 bases. This CDR3 comprises 15 residues. The J segment lost 0 bases and the V segment lost 4 bases, leaving 2 bases of the junction unmatched. Germline assignment: CDR1 SGHNT and CDR2 YYREEE (reference sequence). The CDR3 nucleotides read TGTGCCAGCAGCCCTAGCGGGGGGGGCTCCTACGAGCAGTACTTC. Amino acid sequence: CASSPSGGGSYEQYF. The full variable domain, in which reference TRBV5-4 and TRBJ2-7 provide the parts outside the CDR3, is ETGVTQSPTHLIKTRGQQVTLRCSSQSGHNTVSWYQQALGQGPQFIFQYYREEENGRGNFPPRFSGLQFPNYSSELNVNALELDDSALYLCASSPSGGGSYEQYFGPGTRLTVT.

The chain uses TRBV28 and TRBJ2-5; 12 bases align to TRBD2. The CDR3 sequence is 15 residues long. Germline assignment: CDR1 MDHEN and CDR2 SYDVKM. The ends lost 5 bases at V and 5 bases at J; junction bases unmatched: 6. CDR3 bases: TGTGCCAGCAGTGTTCTAGCGGGGGGGCAGGAGACCCAGTACTTC. As protein: CASSVLAGGQETQYF. The full variable domain, rest sourced from reference TRBV28 and TRBJ2-5, is DVKVTQSSRYLVKRTGEKVFLECVQDMDHENMFWYRQDPGLGLRLIYFSYDVKMKEKGDIPEGYSVSREKKERFSLILESASTNQTSMYLCASSVLAGGQETQYFGPGTRLLVL.

The V and J genes are TRBV19 and TRBJ1-4; possible D gene TRBD1, 5 bases. The length of the CDR3 is 14 residues. The germline gives CDR1 LNHDA, CDR2 SQIVND (reference sequence). V was shortened by 4 bases and J by 7 bases, with 13 bases between the two germline ends. CDR3 nucleotides: TGTGCCAGTAGTAAAACAGGATACGGTGAAAAACTGTTTTTT. Residues: CASSKTGYGEKLFF.

The J gene is TRBJ1-2, the V gene TRBV28; D gene ambiguous. V was cut by 2 bases and J by 4 bases, with 11 bases left in between. The CDR3 length is 14 residues. Germline CDR1 and CDR2: MDHEN and SYDVKM. Here the CDR3 reads CASSLMAAPYGYTF. DNA of the CDR3: TGTGCCAGCAGTTTAATGGCGGCTCCCTATGGCTACACCTTC.

This clone was found a few times. The rearrangement joins TRBV13 to TRBJ2-7; 8 nucleotides align to TRBD1. CDR1 and CDR2 (germline): PRHDT, FYEKMQ (reference sequence). The V gene end was trimmed by 3 bases and the J gene end by 1 base; junction bases not matched to a gene: 8. The CDR3 extends over 16 amino acids. The CDR3 protein is CASSFGQGIRSYEQYF. CDR3 DNA: TGTGCCAGCAGCTTCGGACAGGGAATCAGATCCTACGAGCAGTACTTC. The whole variable domain, remainder taken from reference TRBV13 and TRBJ2-7, is AAGVIQSPRHLIKEKRETATLKCYPIPRHDTVYWYQQGPGQDPQFLISFYEKMQSDKGSIPDRFSAQQFSDYHSELNMSSLELGDSALYFCASSFGQGIRSYEQYFGPGTRLTVT.

The chain employs TRBV28 and TRBJ1-5, with D possibly TRBD1 on 6 matching bases. Germline V lookup: CDR1 MDHEN, CDR2 SYDVKM. The CDR3 totals 16 residues. V lost 2 bases, J lost 1 base, and 12 bases lay in between. CDR3 amino acids: CASSLTGRGSNQPQHF. The CDR3 DNA sequence: TGTGCCAGCAGTTTAACAGGGAGAGGGAGCAATCAGCCCCAGCATTTT. Full variable domain (rest looked up from reference TRBV28 and TRBJ1-5): DVKVTQSSRYLVKRTGEKVFLECVQDMDHENMFWYRQDPGLGLRLIYFSYDVKMKEKGDIPEGYSVSREKKERFSLILESASTNQTSMYLCASSLTGRGSNQPQHFGDGTRLSIL.

V is TRBV18 and J is TRBJ2-5, with TRBD1 matching over 7 bases. This CDR3 has 15 residues. The trim removed 2 bases at V and 12 bases at J, leaving 15 bases unmatched. CDR1 is KGHSH and CDR2 is LQKENI in the germline V gene. CDR3 nucleotides: TGTGCCAGCTCACCAACCAGAGACAGGGCCGGTGGGAAGTACTTC. It yields the protein CASSPTRDRAGGKYF. Complete variable domain (other parts from reference TRBV18 and TRBJ2-5): NAGVMQNPRHLVRRRGQEARLRCSPMKGHSHVYWYRQLPEEGLKFMVYLQKENIIDESGMPKERFSAEFPKEGPSILRIQQVVRGDSAAYFCASSPTRDRAGGKYFGPGTRLLVL.

The gene calls are TRBV9 and TRBJ2-1; D is perhaps TRBD1 (6 bases). Germline V gives CDR1 SGDLS, CDR2 YYNGEE. Trimming took 4 bases from V and 7 from J, leaving 15 bases between them. The CDR3 runs 14 residues. The CDR3 loop reads CASSPEGVWNEQFF. The CDR3 DNA sequence: TGTGCCAGCAGCCCCGAGGGGGTTTGGAATGAGCAGTTCTTC.

This rearrangement joins TRBV5-4 to TRBJ2-5; D possibly corresponds to TRBD1 (6 bases). V lost 2 bases and J lost 7, with 12 bases in between. The germline V gene encodes CDR1 SGHNT and CDR2 YYREEE (reference sequence). CDR3 size: 13 residues. This CDR3 reads CASSFRGGRTQYF. The CDR3 nucleotides read TGTGCCAGCAGCTTCCGAGGGGGTCGGACCCAGTACTTC.

The J gene is TRBJ2-5, the V gene TRBV5-4, with 7 bases aligning to TRBD1. The CDR3 is made up of 15 amino acids. Losses at the gene ends were 5 bases for V and 5 bases for J; bases not matched to a gene: 12. Germline CDR1 is SGHNT and CDR2 is YYREEE (reference sequence). Here the CDR3 DNA reads TGTGCCAGCAGACCCGGATTGACAGGGTGGGAGACCCAGTACTTC. Amino acids: CASRPGLTGWETQYF.

The J gene is TRBJ1-6, the V gene TRBV30; D call uncertain. V dropped 2 bases and J dropped 8 bases, with 10 bases sitting between them. CDR3 size: 13 residues. Germline V gives CDR1 GTSNPN, CDR2 SVGIG (reference sequence). This CDR3 reads CAWSKIEDSPLHF. The CDR3 nucleotides read TGTGCCTGGAGTAAAATCGAGGATTCACCCCTCCACTTT.

This chain links TRBV6-5 with TRBJ1-1, with 8 bases that match TRBD1. V trimming: 7 bases; J trimming: 10 bases; junction bases outside the gene matches: 5. The CDR3 consists of 11 residues. Germline CDR1 is MNHEY and CDR2 is SVGAGI. DNA for the CDR3: TGTGCCAGCATTCTGACAGGGGTAGCTTTCTTT. Translating it yields CASILTGVAFF.

This chain joins TRBV5-1 and TRBJ2-7, with 12 bases aligning to TRBD1. Losses at the gene ends were 3 bases for V and 5 bases for J; bases not matched to a gene: 6. CDR3 length: 15 amino acids. The germline CDR1 and CDR2 sequences are SGHRS and YFSETQ. CDR3 nucleotide sequence: TGCGCCAGCAGCTCGGGACAGGGGGCGATGCACGAGCAGTACTTC. Translation gives CASSSGQGAMHEQYF. Full variable domain (rest looked up from reference TRBV5-1 and TRBJ2-7): KAGVTQTPRYLIKTRGQQVTLSCSPISGHRSVSWYQQTPGQGLQFLFEYFSETQRNKGNFPGRFSGRQFSNSRSEMNVSTLELGDSALYLCASSSGQGAMHEQYFGPGTRLTVT.

The chain uses TRBV10-3 and TRBJ2-5; TRBD1 might be the D (5 bases). The CDR3 runs to 14 residues. Trimming took off 3 bases at V and 4 bases at J, with 12 bases between the two ends. The germline V gene has CDR1 ENHRY and CDR2 SYGVKD. The CDR3 nucleotides are TGTGCCATCAGTGAAGGGGTGAATGGAGAGACCCAGTACTTC. Translation gives CAISEGVNGETQYF.

V and J are TRBV5-1 and TRBJ1-2; TRBD1 matches at 7 bases. V lost 7 bases, J lost 5 bases, and 8 bases stayed unmatched. CDR3 length: 13 residues. Germline CDR1 is SGHRS and CDR2 is YFSETQ. CDR3 sequence reads: CASGDSYLYGYTF. Written as DNA, the CDR3 is TGCGCCAGCGGGGACAGTTATCTTTATGGCTACACCTTC.